This T cell receptor beta chain was recovered during a study of vaccination and CD4 T cells after COVID-19. Study context: Two mRNA vaccine doses were given, either BNT162b2 or mRNA-1273.

As to this clonotype: Its antigen is unknown.

This sample's treatment: approximately 11-day PBMC culture with coronavirus spike peptide pools or control peptides (ViraFEST assay). Cultures of PBMCs, some 2 million per well, were set up with 7.5 to 10 IU/ml IL-2 and about 9.7 ug/ml peptide pools. The CDR3 is 15 amino acids. CDR1 MNHEY and CDR2 SVGAGI come from the germline V gene. V was cut by 2 bases and J by 6 bases, with 11 bases left in between. Once obtained from cultured CD4+ T cells, the DNA was sequenced using the Oncomine TCR Beta short-read assay. Someone extracted genomic DNA from cultured CD4+ T cells. TCRdb reanalysed the PCR reads using MiXCR and keeps one entry per CDR3 protein. Among about 20,000 distinct CDR3 sequences listed, 80% were seen once.

This TCR came from a human donor who received a COVID-19 vaccine. The J gene is TRBJ1-6, the V gene TRBV6-5, with a possible D match to TRBD1 (5 bases). Sequencing used CD4+ T cells from blood, cultured in vitro, obtained after SARS-CoV-2 vaccination. In nucleotides, the CDR3 is TGTGCCAGCAGTTACGACACCAGGGTTAATTCACCCCTCCACTTT. Its translation: CASSYDTRVNSPLHF.